Here is one T cell receptor beta chain with its context. The antigen remains undetermined. This sample stems from a study of identical twins. CDR3 size: 14 residues. V lost 0 bases, J lost 6 bases, and 12 bases lay in between. The germline CDR1 and CDR2 sequences are SGHRS and YFSETQ. Study-wide results and caveats: Cord blood beta clonotypes that were abundant carried fewer insertions, and memory repertoires showed no such trend. Analyses based on zero insertions could be partly confounded by invariant MAIT and iNKT cells.

A universal primer site was added by template switching, and unique molecular identifiers were carried by the cDNA. In TCRdb, the 5' RACE reads were re-called with MiXCR into one record per CDR3 protein. The sample gives 430,000 or so distinct CDR3 sequences, about 24% of which show up once; roughly 2.8% is in the top ten. The same sample was also used in a study of T cells expressing NK-cell markers. That work contributes: Whether expanded NKG2C+ T cell clones recognized HCMV stayed uncertain.

J is TRBJ1-1 and V is TRBV5-1; TRBD1 is a possible D gene (5 bases). Source material: CD4+ T cells sorted from blood. The source of this sequence is a woman aged 18-30 years in good health. The CDR3 DNA is TGCGCCAGCAGCTTGGATCCGGGGGAGTCTGAAGCTTTCTTT. It specifies CASSLDPGESEAFF.